Below, one T cell receptor (beta chain) is given with its context. The repertoire was sequenced with immunoSEQ multiplex PCR; TCRdb's copy has only in-frame clones and lacks some. The repertoire includes some 2,500,000 clones, approximately 93% of them detected once, and about 0.34% sits in the top ten. The sample belongs to a study of shared clonotypes between healthy human individuals. The germline gives CDR1 MNHNS, CDR2 SASEGT. Germline trimming cut 6 bases from V and 1 base from J; bases unmatched to any gene: 2. CDR3 length: 15 residues. The sequencing input was naive CD4+ T cells from PBMCs. Noted subset: CD45RA+ positively selected. The sequence was collected from a man in his late teens or twenties in good health. Some clones in this sample may be carry-over from other donors' samples. This sequence joins TRBV6-1 and TRBJ2-1, with 11 bases identical to TRBD2. The DNA for the CDR3 is TGTGCCAGCAGATTAGCGGGAGGGTCCTACAATGAGCAGTTCTTC. It encodes CASRLAGGSYNEQFF.